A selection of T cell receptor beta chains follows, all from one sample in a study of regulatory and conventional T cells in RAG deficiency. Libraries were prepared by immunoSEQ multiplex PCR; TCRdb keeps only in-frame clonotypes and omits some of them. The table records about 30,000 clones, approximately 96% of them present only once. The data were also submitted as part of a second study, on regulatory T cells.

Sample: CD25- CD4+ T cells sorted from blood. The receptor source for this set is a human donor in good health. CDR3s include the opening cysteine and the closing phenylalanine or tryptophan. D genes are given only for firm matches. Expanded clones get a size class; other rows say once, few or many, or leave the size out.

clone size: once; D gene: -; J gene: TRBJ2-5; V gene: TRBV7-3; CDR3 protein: CASSLTFDSSETQYF; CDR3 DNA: TGTGCCAGCAGCTTAACTTTTGACAGCTCCGAGACCCAGTACTTC
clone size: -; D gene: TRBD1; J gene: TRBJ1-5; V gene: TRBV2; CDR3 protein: CASRGDRPYQPQHF; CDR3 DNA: TGTGCCAGCAGGGGGGACAGGCCATATCAGCCCCAGCATTTT
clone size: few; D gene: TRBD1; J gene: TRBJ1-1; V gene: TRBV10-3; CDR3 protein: CAISELLQGASEAFF; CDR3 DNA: TGTGCCATCAGTGAGCTCTTACAGGGGGCCTCTGAAGCTTTCTTT
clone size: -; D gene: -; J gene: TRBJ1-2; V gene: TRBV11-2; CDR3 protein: CASSPDSYYGYTF; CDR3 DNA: TGTGCCAGCAGCCCCGACAGCTACTATGGCTACACCTTC
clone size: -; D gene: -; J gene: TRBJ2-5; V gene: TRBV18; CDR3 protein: CASSPGGAETQYF; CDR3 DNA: TGTGCCAGCTCACCCGGTGGGGCGGAGACCCAGTACTTC
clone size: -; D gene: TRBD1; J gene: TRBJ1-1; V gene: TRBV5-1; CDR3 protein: CASSWAGGNTEAFF; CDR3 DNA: TGCGCCAGCAGCTGGGCAGGGGGCAACACTGAAGCTTTCTTT
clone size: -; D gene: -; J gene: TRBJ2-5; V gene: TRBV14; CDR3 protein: CASSHSETQYF; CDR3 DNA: TGTGCCAGCAGCCATAGCGAGACCCAGTACTTC
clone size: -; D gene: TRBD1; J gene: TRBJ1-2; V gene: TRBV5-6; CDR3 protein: CASSQGQGAFSGYTF; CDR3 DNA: TGTGCCAGCAGCCAGGGACAGGGGGCCTTCTCTGGCTACACCTTC
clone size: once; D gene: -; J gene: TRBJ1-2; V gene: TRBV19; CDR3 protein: CASTSQGRGLYGYTF; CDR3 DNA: TGTGCCAGTACCTCTCAGGGCAGGGGCTTATATGGCTACACCTTC
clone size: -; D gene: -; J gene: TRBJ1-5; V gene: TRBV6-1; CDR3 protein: CASTGYNQPQHF; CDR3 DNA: TGTGCCAGCACAGGGTACAATCAGCCCCAGCATTTT
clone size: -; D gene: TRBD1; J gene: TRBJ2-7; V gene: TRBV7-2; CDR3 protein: CASSPGTGAFYEQYF; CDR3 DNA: TGTGCCAGCAGCCCCGGGACAGGGGCCTTCTACGAGCAGTACTTC
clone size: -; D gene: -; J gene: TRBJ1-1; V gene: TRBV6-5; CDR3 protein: CASSFNFEQAFF; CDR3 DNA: TGTGCCAGCAGTTTTAACTTCGAACAAGCTTTCTTT
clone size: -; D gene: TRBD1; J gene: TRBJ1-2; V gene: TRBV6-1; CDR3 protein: CAGGRGPGYGYTF; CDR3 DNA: TGTGCCGGAGGAAGGGGGCCGGGCTATGGCTACACCTTC
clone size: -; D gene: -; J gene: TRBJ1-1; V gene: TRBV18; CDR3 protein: CASSPQGGNTEAFF; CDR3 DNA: TGTGCCAGCTCACCACAGGGAGGGAACACTGAAGCTTTCTTT
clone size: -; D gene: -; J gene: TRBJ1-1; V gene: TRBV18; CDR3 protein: CASSSTSRDSNTEAFF; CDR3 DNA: TGTGCCAGCTCATCAACGAGCAGGGACTCCAACACTGAAGCTTTCTTT
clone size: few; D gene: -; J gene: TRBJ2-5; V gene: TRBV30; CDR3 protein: CAWSPSEAQYF; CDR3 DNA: TGTGCCTGGAGTCCATCCGAGGCCCAGTACTTC
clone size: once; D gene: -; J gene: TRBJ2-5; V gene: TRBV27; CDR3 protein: CATNPGQGFSSGMETQYF; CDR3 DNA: TGTGCCACCAATCCTGGACAGGGATTCTCTAGCGGGATGGAGACCCAGTACTTC
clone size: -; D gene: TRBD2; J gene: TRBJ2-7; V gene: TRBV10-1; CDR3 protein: CASSGTSGGYEQYF; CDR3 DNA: TGCGCCAGCAGTGGGACTAGCGGGGGCTACGAGCAGTACTTC
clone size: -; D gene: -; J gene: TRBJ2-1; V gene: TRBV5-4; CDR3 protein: CASGEVSRYNEQFF; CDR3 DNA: TGTGCCAGCGGGGAGGTATCCAGATACAATGAGCAGTTCTTC
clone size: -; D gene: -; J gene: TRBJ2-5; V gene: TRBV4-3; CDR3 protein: CASSQDLAETQYF; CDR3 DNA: TGCGCCAGCAGCCAAGATTTAGCCGAGACCCAGTACTTC
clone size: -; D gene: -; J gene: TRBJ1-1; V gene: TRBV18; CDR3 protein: CASSPPFGSGVAAFF; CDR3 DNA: TGTGCCAGCTCACCACCGTTCGGGAGCGGGGTGGCGGCTTTCTTT
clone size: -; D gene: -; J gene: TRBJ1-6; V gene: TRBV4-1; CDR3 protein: CASSQDLTYNSPLHF; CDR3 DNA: TGCGCCAGCAGCCAAGACCTAACCTATAATTCCCCCCTCCACTTT
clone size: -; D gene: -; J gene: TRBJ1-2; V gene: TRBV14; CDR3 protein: CASSQVRGIEGYYYGYTF; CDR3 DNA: TGTGCCAGCAGCCAAGTACGAGGGATTGAAGGTTATTACTATGGCTACACCTTC
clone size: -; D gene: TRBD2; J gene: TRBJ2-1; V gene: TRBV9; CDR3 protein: CASSAQAGIFPEQFF; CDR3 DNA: TGTGCCAGCAGCGCGCAAGCGGGGATCTTTCCTGAGCAGTTCTTC
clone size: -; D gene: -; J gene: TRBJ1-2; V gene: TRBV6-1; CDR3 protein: CASSEWENYGYTF; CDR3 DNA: TGTGCCAGCAGTGAATGGGAGAACTATGGCTACACCTTC
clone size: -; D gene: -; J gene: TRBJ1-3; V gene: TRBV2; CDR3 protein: CASSAGNTIYF; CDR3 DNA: TGTGCCAGCAGTGCGGGAAACACCATATATTTT
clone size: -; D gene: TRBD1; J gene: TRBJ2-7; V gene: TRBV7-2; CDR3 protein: CASSTQTGGWYEQYF; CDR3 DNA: TGTGCCAGCAGCACCCAGACAGGGGGCTGGTACGAGCAGTACTTC
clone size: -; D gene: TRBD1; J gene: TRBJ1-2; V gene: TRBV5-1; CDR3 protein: CASSLPGTGRDGYTF; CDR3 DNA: TGCGCCAGCAGCTTGCCCGGGACAGGGAGGGATGGCTACACCTTC
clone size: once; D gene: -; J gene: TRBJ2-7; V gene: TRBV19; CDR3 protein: CASSTGRWRERNEQYF; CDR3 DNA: TGTGCCAGTAGTACCGGGCGGTGGAGGGAAAGGAACGAGCAGTACTTC
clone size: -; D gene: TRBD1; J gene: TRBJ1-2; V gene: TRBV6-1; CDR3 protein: CASSEEGAGTVSGYTF; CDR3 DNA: TGTGCCAGCAGTGAAGAAGGAGCCGGGACAGTATCTGGCTACACCTTC
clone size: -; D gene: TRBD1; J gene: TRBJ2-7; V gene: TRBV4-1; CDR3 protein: CASSPTGDVEQYF; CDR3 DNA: TGCGCCAGCAGCCCTACAGGGGACGTCGAGCAGTACTTC
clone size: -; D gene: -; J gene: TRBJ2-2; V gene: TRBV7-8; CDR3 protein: CASSFDTGELFF; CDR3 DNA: TGTGCCAGCAGCTTCGACACCGGGGAGCTGTTTTTT
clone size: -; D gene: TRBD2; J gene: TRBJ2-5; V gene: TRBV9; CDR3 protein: CASSVRTSGRQSQETQYF; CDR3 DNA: TGTGCCAGCAGCGTAAGAACTAGCGGGAGACAGTCCCAGGAGACCCAGTACTTC
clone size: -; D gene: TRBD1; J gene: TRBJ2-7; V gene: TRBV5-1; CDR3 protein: CASSTTGTGPYEQYF; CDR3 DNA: TGCGCCAGCAGCACAACCGGGACAGGGCCCTACGAGCAGTACTTC
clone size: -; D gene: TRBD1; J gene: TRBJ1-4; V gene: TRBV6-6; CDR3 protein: CASSYDRASVLFF; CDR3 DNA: TGTGCCAGCAGTTACGACAGGGCCTCAGTATTGTTTTTT
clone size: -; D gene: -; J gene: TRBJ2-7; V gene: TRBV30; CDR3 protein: CAWSGKGVGYEQYF; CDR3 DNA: TGTGCCTGGAGCGGTAAAGGGGTAGGGTACGAGCAGTACTTC
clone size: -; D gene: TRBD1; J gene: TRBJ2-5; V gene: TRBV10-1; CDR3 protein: CASSESTGRETQYF; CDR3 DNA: TGCGCCAGCAGTGAGTCGACAGGGCGGGAGACCCAGTACTTC
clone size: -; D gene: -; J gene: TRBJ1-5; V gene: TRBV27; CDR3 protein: CATVQGRTDNQPQHF; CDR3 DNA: TGTGCCACCGTTCAGGGGCGAACGGACAATCAGCCCCAGCATTTT
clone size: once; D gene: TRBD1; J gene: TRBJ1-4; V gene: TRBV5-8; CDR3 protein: CASRRTGPNEKLFF; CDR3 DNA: TGTGCCAGCAGGAGGACAGGGCCTAATGAAAAACTGTTTTTT
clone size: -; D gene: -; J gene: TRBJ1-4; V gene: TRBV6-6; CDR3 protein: CASSYQAVDNEKLFF; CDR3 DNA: TGTGCCAGCAGTTACCAAGCGGTGGATAATGAAAAACTGTTTTTT
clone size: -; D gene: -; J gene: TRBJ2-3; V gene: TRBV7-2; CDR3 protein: CASSLGGTGSTDTQYF; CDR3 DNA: TGTGCCAGCAGCTTAGGAGGTACGGGAAGCACAGATACGCAGTATTTT
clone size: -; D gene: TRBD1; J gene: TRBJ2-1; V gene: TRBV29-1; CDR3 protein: CSGHRGGNEQFF; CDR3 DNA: TGCAGCGGGCACAGGGGTGGGAATGAGCAGTTCTTC
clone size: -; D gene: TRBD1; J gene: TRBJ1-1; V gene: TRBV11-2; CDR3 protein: CASSPGTAMNTEAFF; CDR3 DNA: TGTGCCAGCAGCCCGGGGACAGCGATGAACACTGAAGCTTTCTTT
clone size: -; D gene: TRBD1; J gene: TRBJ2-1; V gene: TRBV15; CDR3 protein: CATSQNTGGLIF; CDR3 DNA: TGTGCCACCAGCCAAAACACAGGGGGCCTAATCTTC
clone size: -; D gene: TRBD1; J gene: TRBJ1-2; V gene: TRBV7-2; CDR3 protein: CASSRGTGGNYGYTF; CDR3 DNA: TGTGCCAGCAGCAGGGGGACAGGAGGCAACTATGGCTACACCTTT
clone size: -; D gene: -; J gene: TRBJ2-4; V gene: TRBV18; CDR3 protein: CASSNAGSKNIQYF; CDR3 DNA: TGTGCCAGCTCAAACGCGGGGTCGAAAAACATTCAGTACTTC
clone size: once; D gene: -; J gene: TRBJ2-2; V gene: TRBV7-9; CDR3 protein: CASSLPQTGELFF; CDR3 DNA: TGTGCCAGCAGCTTACCTCAGACCGGGGAGCTGTTTTTT
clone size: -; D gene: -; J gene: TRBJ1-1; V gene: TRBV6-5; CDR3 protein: CASRIRSEAFF; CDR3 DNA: TGTGCCAGCAGAATTCGGAGTGAGGCTTTCTTT
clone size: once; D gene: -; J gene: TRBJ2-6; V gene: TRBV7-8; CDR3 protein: CASSSIARDTVSGANVLTF; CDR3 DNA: TGTGCCAGCAGCTCTATCGCCCGGGACACTGTTTCTGGGGCCAACGTCCTGACTTTC
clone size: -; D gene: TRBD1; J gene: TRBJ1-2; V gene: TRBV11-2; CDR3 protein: CASSLALSGTGDYGYTF; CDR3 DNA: TGTGCCAGCAGCTTAGCTTTATCCGGGACAGGGGACTATGGCTACACCTTC